One T cell receptor (beta chain) is described in this entry. CDR1 and CDR2 from the germline V gene are GTSNPN and SVGIG (reference sequence). V was cut by 7 bases and J by 0 bases, with 7 bases left in between. The CDR3 spans 11 residues. This sample is part of a study of shared clonotypes between healthy human individuals. Study-wide background: Donors had three CD4 naive, three CD4 memory, two CD8 naive and one CD8 memory plate apiece.

TCRdb's copy holds only in-frame clones and misses some; the assay was immunoSEQ multiplex PCR. There are just under 350,000 clones in the sample; less than 85% occur only once, and about 10% lies in the top ten. The V and J genes are TRBV30 and TRBJ2-7; D is possibly TRBD2 (5 bases). The TCR was taken from a man aged 25 to 40 in good health. Material: memory CD4+ T cells sorted from blood. The sample's subset: CD45RA-negative fraction. The CDR3 region has the DNA TGTGCCTCCCGGGGCTCCTACGAGCAGTACTTC. Its protein is CASRGSYEQYF.